The clone carrying this T cell receptor (beta chain) occurred a few times. Germline lookup yields CDR1 MNHEY and CDR2 SMNVEV (reference sequence). Trimming took off 5 bases at V and 0 bases at J, with 15 bases between the two ends. CDR3 length: 16 amino acids. These data originate in a study of T cells after yellow fever vaccination. TCRdb reanalysed the 5' RACE reads using MiXCR and keeps one entry per CDR3 protein. The top ten clones hold around 3.4% of a sample with nearly 300,000 distinct CDR3 sequences, approximately 10% of them seen once. The chain recombines TRBV27 with TRBJ2-3; D may match TRBD1 or TRBD2 (5 bases each). The TCR was taken from a man between 18 and 35 years old who received the YFV17D yellow fever vaccine. Sequences were derived from CD4+ T cells sorted from PBMCs, sampled 5 days after the yellow fever booster vaccination. DNA of the CDR3: TGTGCCAGCAGTCGCCCCCGGGACGCTAGCACAGATACGCAGTATTTT. It is translated as CASSRPRDASTDTQYF.